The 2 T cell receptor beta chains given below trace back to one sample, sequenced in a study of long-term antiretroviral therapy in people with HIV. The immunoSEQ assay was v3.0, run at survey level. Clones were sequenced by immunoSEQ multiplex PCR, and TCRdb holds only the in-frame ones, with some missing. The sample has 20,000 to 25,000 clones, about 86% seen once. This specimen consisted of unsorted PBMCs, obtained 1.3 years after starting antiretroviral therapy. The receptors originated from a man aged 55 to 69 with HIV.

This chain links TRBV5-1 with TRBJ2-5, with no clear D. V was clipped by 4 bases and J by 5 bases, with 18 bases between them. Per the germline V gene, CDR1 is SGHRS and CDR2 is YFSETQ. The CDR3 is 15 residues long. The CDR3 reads CASSLTGGSPETQYF. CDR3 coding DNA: TGCGCCAGCAGCCTGACCGGCGGATCCCCCGAGACCCAGTACTTC.

The chain's CDR3 is CASSVTGNTGELFF. The CDR3, as DNA: TGTGCCAGCTCGGTGACAGGGAACACCGGGGAGCTGTTTTTT. The genes are TRBV18 and TRBJ2-2; possibly TRBD1 for D (6 bases). Germline-derived CDR1 and CDR2 are KGHSH and LQKENI. CDR3 length: 14 residues. Trimming took 6 bases from V and 1 from J, leaving 9 bases between them.